The rows below give T cell receptor beta chains drawn from one sample of a study of shared clonotypes between healthy human individuals. Clones were sequenced by immunoSEQ multiplex PCR, and TCRdb holds only the in-frame ones, with some missing. The repertoire has around 620,000 clones, roughly 96% of them found once; the top ten carry approximately 0.11%. Sequencing was performed on naive CD8+ T cells sorted from blood. These receptors were collected from a woman younger than 45 in good health. Both conserved end residues are part of each CDR3. A D gene is named only where the DNA matches it firmly. Not every row has a clone size; where given, it reads once, few, many or a size class.

D gene	J gene	V gene	clone size	CDR3 protein	CDR3 DNA
TRBD2	TRBJ2-7	TRBV5-1	.	CASSFRSGSSYEQYF	TGCGCCAGCAGCTTTCGTAGCGGGAGCTCCTACGAGCAGTACTTC
.	TRBJ2-1	TRBV30	.	CAWSVSNEQFF	TGTGCCTGGAGTGTTTCCAATGAGCAGTTCTTC
.	TRBJ2-7	TRBV27	.	CASSLNIARAAYEQYF	TGTGCCAGCAGTTTAAATATAGCGCGAGCAGCTTACGAGCAGTACTTC
TRBD1	TRBJ2-7	TRBV5-1	few	CASSPGQRPYEQYF	TGCGCCAGCAGCCCGGGACAGCGACCCTACGAGCAGTACTTC
.	TRBJ2-1	TRBV5-1	.	CSSSSVNEQFF	TGCAGCTCCTCTAGTGTCAATGAGCAGTTCTTC
TRBD1	TRBJ1-4	TRBV5-1	.	CASRWDRSYEKLFF	TGCGCCAGCAGGTGGGACAGATCTTATGAAAAACTGTTTTTT
TRBD1	TRBJ2-1	TRBV5-1	.	CASSLGRSRDRVFDEQFF	TGCGCCAGCAGCTTGGGGAGGTCTCGGGACAGGGTTTTCGATGAGCAGTTCTTC
.	TRBJ1-1	TRBV19	.	CASLVLGGTEAFF	TGTGCCAGTCTTGTTCTTGGGGGCACTGAAGCTTTCTTT
TRBD1	TRBJ2-7	TRBV2	.	CATRDRKYEQYF	TGTGCCACCAGGGACAGAAAATACGAGCAGTACTTC
.	TRBJ2-7	TRBV27	.	CASSLAGPYEQYF	TGTGCCAGCAGTTTGGCAGGGCCCTACGAGCAGTACTTC
TRBD2	TRBJ2-7	TRBV2	.	CASSEALGGAYEQYF	TGTGCCAGCAGTGAAGCGCTTGGGGGGGCCTACGAGCAGTACTTC
.	TRBJ2-7	TRBV28	.	CASSPDYEQYF	TGTGCCAGCAGTCCAGACTACGAGCAGTACTTC
.	TRBJ2-2	TRBV27	.	CASSDGTNTGELFF	TGTGCCAGCAGTGACGGGACCAACACCGGGGAGCTGTTTTTT
TRBD1	TRBJ1-2	TRBV5-1	.	CASSGTGTDYGYTF	TGCGCCAGCAGCGGAACCGGGACAGATTATGGCTACACCTTC
TRBD2	TRBJ2-1	TRBV9	.	CASSVEWEGTYNEQFF	TGTGCCAGCAGCGTAGAATGGGAGGGGACCTACAATGAGCAGTTCTTC
TRBD2	TRBJ2-2	TRBV7-2	.	CASSLTSGQNTGELFF	TGTGCCAGCAGCCTGACTAGCGGACAAAACACCGGGGAGCTGTTTTTT
TRBD1	TRBJ2-7	TRBV4-1	.	CASSLRFSGTGGYEQYF	TGCGCCAGCAGCCTCAGATTCTCCGGGACAGGGGGCTACGAGCAGTACTTC
.	TRBJ2-7	TRBV11-2	.	CASSFGIGKTYEQYF	TGTGCCAGCAGCTTCGGGATCGGGAAAACCTACGAGCAGTACTTC
TRBD2	TRBJ2-7	TRBV27	.	CASSLVLAGGSAYEQYF	TGTGCCAGCAGTTTAGTCCTAGCGGGAGGGTCGGCCTACGAGCAGTACTTC
.	TRBJ2-1	TRBV5-4	once	CASSQYNEQFF	TGTGCCAGCAGCCAGTACAATGAGCAGTTCTTC
TRBD1	TRBJ2-7	TRBV4-1	.	CASSQKQGERGYEQYF	TGCGCCAGCAGCCAGAAACAGGGGGAGAGAGGATACGAGCAGTACTTC
TRBD1	TRBJ1-2	TRBV27	.	CASSLRTGGLYTF	TGTGCCAGCAGTTTACGGACAGGGGGCCTCTACACCTTC
.	TRBJ1-1	TRBV19	few	CASYQGRRAFF	TGTGCCAGTTATCAGGGGCGTCGCGCTTTCTTT
.	TRBJ2-7	TRBV28	.	CASTLGERTTYEQYF	TGTGCCAGCACTTTGGGAGAAAGGACAACCTACGAGCAGTACTTC
TRBD2	TRBJ2-7	TRBV13	.	CASSSLTATSGTSYEQYF	TGTGCCAGCAGCTCCCTCACCGCGACTAGCGGGACATCCTACGAGCAGTACTTC
.	TRBJ1-2	TRBV4-2	.	CASSQDLAGENYGYTF	TGTGCCAGCAGCCAAGATCTCGCAGGCGAAAACTATGGCTACACCTTC
TRBD2	TRBJ2-7	TRBV4-1	.	CASSHSGSGSYEQYF	TGCGCCAGCAGCCATAGCGGGAGTGGGTCCTACGAGCAGTACTTC
.	TRBJ2-6	TRBV19	.	CASSMPGANVLTF	TGTGCCAGTAGTATGCCTGGGGCCAACGTCCTGACTTTC
.	TRBJ2-7	TRBV10-2	.	CASSESLLPSYEQYF	TGCGCCAGCAGTGAGTCTCTACTACCCTCCTACGAGCAGTACTTC
TRBD1	TRBJ1-2	TRBV6-5	once	CASSRTGWAYGYTF	TGTGCCAGCAGCCGGACAGGGTGGGCATATGGCTACACCTTC
.	TRBJ2-1	TRBV9	.	CASSAQATSYNNEQFF	TGTGCCAGCAGCGCACAAGCGACCTCTTACAACAATGAGCAGTTCTTC
TRBD1	TRBJ2-7	TRBV5-4	.	CASSGRQGPMNEQYF	TGTGCCAGCAGCGGCCGACAGGGTCCTATGAACGAGCAGTACTTC
.	TRBJ2-7	TRBV4-1	.	CASSRDPGHRTYEQYF	TGCGCCAGCAGCCGGGATCCGGGACACCGAACCTACGAGCAGTACTTC
TRBD2	TRBJ2-1	TRBV28	.	CASSSLLAGGFNEQFF	TGTGCCAGCAGCTCACTTCTAGCGGGAGGGTTTAATGAGCAGTTCTTC
.	TRBJ1-3	TRBV7-2	.	CASSLDRVWGDSGNTIYF	TGTGCCAGCAGCTTAGATCGAGTATGGGGGGACTCTGGAAACACCATATATTTT
TRBD1	TRBJ2-7	TRBV28	.	CASSLLVTGGYEQYF	TGTGCCAGCAGTTTACTAGTCACAGGGGGCTACGAGCAGTACTTC
.	TRBJ1-5	TRBV19	.	CASSHIVGGNSGNQPQHF	TGTGCCAGTAGCCATATAGTGGGGGGCAATTCTGGCAATCAGCCCCAGCATTTT
TRBD1	TRBJ1-2	TRBV27	once	CASSLGTGWGYTF	TGTGCCAGCAGTTTAGGGACAGGGTGGGGCTACACCTTC
TRBD1	TRBJ2-5	TRBV7-9	.	CASSSTQTGWVRETQYF	TGTGCCAGCAGCAGTACACAGACAGGGTGGGTTCGTGAGACCCAGTACTTC
.	TRBJ1-2	TRBV11-2	once	CASSATGNYGYTF	TGTGCCAGCAGCGCAACAGGGAACTATGGCTACACCTTC
TRBD2	TRBJ2-1	TRBV27	.	CASSVLAGELGNEQFF	TGTGCCAGCAGTGTCCTAGCGGGAGAGTTGGGAAATGAGCAGTTCTTC
TRBD1	TRBJ2-1	TRBV19	.	CASSNRLSGTVYNEQFF	TGTGCCAGTAGTAACAGACTCTCCGGGACAGTTTACAATGAGCAGTTCTTC
.	TRBJ1-1	TRBV7-9	.	CASSLRNPGQKGTEAFF	TGTGCCAGCAGCCTACGCAACCCGGGACAAAAAGGGACTGAAGCTTTCTTT
.	TRBJ2-7	TRBV6-6	once	CASSYSSSSYEQYF	TGTGCCAGCAGTTACTCGTCCAGCTCCTACGAGCAGTACTTC